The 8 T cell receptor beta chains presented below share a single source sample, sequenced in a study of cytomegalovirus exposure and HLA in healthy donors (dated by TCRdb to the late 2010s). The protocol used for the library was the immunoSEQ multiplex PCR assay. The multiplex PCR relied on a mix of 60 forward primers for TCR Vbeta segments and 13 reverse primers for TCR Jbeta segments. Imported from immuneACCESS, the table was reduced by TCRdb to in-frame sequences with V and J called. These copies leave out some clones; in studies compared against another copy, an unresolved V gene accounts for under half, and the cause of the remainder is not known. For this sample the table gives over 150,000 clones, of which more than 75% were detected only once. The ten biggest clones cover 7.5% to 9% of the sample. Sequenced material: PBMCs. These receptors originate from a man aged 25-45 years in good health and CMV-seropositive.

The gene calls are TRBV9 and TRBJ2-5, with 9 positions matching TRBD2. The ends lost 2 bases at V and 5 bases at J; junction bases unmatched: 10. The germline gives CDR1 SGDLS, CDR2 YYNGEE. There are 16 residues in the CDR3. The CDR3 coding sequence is TGTGCCAGCAGCGTGGCGGGGACTAGCTTCCTGGAGACCCAGTACTTC. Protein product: CASSVAGTSFLETQYF.

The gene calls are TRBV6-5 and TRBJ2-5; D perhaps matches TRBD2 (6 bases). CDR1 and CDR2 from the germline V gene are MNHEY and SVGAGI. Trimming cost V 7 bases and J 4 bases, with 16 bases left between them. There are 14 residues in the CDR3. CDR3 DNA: TGTGCCAGCACCCCCGAGGTACTAGCAGAGACCCAGTACTTC. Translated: CASTPEVLAETQYF.

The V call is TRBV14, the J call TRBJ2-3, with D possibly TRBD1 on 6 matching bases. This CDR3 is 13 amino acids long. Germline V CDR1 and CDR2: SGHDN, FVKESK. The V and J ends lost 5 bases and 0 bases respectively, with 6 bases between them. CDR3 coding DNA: TGTGCCAGCAGCAGGGGGAGCACAGATACGCAGTATTTT. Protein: CASSRGSTDTQYF.

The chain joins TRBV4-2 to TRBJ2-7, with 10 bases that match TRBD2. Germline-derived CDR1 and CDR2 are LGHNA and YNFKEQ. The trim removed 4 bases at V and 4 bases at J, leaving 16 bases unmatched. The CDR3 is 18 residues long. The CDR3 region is CASSPSPILAGVVYEQYF. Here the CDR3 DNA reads TGTGCCAGCAGCCCCTCCCCTATCCTAGCGGGGGTAGTTTACGAGCAGTACTTC.

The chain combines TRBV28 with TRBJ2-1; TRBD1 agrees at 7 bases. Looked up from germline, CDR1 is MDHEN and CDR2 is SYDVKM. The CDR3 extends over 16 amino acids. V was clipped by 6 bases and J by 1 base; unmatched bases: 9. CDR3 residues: CASRSPQGSSYNEQFF. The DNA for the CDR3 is TGTGCCAGCAGATCACCACAGGGGAGTTCCTACAATGAGCAGTTCTTC. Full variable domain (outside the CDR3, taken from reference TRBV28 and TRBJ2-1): DVKVTQSSRYLVKRTGEKVFLECVQDMDHENMFWYRQDPGLGLRLIYFSYDVKMKEKGDIPEGYSVSREKKERFSLILESASTNQTSMYLCASRSPQGSSYNEQFFGPGTRLTVL.

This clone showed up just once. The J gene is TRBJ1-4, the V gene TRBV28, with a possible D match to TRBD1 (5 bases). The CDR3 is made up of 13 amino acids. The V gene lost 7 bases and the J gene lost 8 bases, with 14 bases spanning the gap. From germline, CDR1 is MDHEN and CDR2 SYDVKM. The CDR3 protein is CASTIGVEEKLFF. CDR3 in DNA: TGTGCCAGCACCATAGGGGTGGAGGAAAAACTGTTTTTT.

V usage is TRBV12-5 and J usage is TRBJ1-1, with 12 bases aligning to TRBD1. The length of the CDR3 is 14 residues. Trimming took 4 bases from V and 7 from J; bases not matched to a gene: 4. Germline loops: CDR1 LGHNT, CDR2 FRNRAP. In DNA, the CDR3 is TGTGCTAGTGGTTCGGGACAGGGGGCTATTGAAGCTTTCTTT. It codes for CASGSGQGAIEAFF.

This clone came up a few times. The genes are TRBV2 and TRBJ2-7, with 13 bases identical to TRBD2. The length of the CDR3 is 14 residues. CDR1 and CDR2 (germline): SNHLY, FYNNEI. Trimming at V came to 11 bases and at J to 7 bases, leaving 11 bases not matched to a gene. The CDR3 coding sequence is TGTGCCGTACCGCGGACTAGCGGGAGTGAGGAGCAGTACTTC. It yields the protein CAVPRTSGSEEQYF.